This is a list of T cell receptor beta chains from one sample in a study of CD8 T cells in Susac syndrome. A single record per CDR3 protein comes from TCRdb applying MiXCR to the immunoSEQ multiplex PCR reads. Altogether 150,000 to 160,000 distinct CDR3 sequences are present, nearly 97% being singletons, with the ten largest covering 0.15%. The specimen was CD8+ T cells from PBMCs. Receptor source: a human donor with multiple sclerosis. Each CDR3 is given with its conserved first and last residue. Fields, in order: clone size, V gene, D gene, J gene, CDR3 protein, CDR3 DNA. The D gene is left open where the match is weak. A clone size is listed for some rows: how often the clone was seen (once, few, many), or a class if it is expanded.

>-|TRBV6-5|TRBD2|TRBJ2-1
CASRMGLASEQFF
TGTGCCAGCAGGATGGGACTAGCATCTGAGCAGTTCTTC
>-|TRBV6-5|TRBD2|TRBJ2-1
CASSYSAGGAVGGEQFF
TGTGCCAGCAGTTACTCAGCGGGGGGCGCCGTTGGGGGTGAGCAGTTCTTC
>-|TRBV4-2|TRBD2|TRBJ2-3
CASSQRGERGFTDTQYF
TGTGCCAGCAGCCAACGAGGCGAGCGGGGGTTCACAGATACGCAGTATTTT
>-|TRBV4-2|TRBD2|TRBJ2-1
CASSPGVSGGLSYNEQFF
TGTGCCAGCAGCCCTGGTGTTAGCGGGGGCCTCTCCTACAATGAGCAGTTCTTC
>-|TRBV7-9|-|TRBJ2-5
CASKVGETQYF
TGTGCCAGCAAGGTCGGAGAGACCCAGTACTTC
>-|TRBV5-1|-|TRBJ2-1
CASRATGNNEQFF
TGCGCCAGCAGAGCGACAGGCAACAATGAGCAGTTCTTC
>-|TRBV20-1|-|TRBJ2-3
CSANAPLQEDTQYF
TGCAGTGCTAACGCACCCCTCCAGGAAGATACGCAGTATTTT
>once|TRBV30|-|TRBJ1-1
CAWNRGQRGLNSEAFF
TGTGCCTGGAACCGAGGACAGAGAGGCTTGAATAGTGAAGCTTTCTTT
>-|TRBV12-3/TRBV12-4|TRBD1|TRBJ1-4
CASSQGTGPLFF
TGTGCCAGCAGCCAAGGGACAGGCCCACTGTTTTTT
>-|TRBV7-9|TRBD1|TRBJ2-7
CASSSGDRSYEQYF
TGTGCCAGCAGCTCCGGGGACAGGTCCTACGAGCAGTACTTC
>-|TRBV9|-|TRBJ2-2
CASSVEGPYTGELFF
TGTGCCAGCAGCGTAGAAGGGCCCTACACCGGGGAGCTGTTTTTT
>-|TRBV7-9|-|TRBJ2-7
CASSYGRQGQYEQYF
TGTGCCAGCAGCTACGGTCGGCAGGGGCAATACGAGCAGTACTTC
>-|TRBV13|-|TRBJ2-1
CASSLRPGQGIF
TGTGCCAGCAGCTTAAGACCAGGGCAGGGGATCTTC
>once|TRBV9|-|TRBJ2-1
CASSRLSSGLGNEQFF
TGTGCCAGCAGCCGCCTCTCCTCGGGCCTCGGCAATGAGCAGTTCTTC
>-|TRBV9|TRBD1|TRBJ2-1
CASSDGAGTGDEQFF
TGTGCCAGCAGCGACGGAGCGGGGACAGGGGATGAGCAGTTCTTC
>-|TRBV9|TRBD2|TRBJ2-1
CASSLSGYNEQFF
TGTGCCAGCAGTCTTAGCGGGTACAATGAGCAGTTCTTC
>once|TRBV7-9|TRBD1|TRBJ2-3
CASSDRDVDPTDTQYF
TGTGCCAGCAGCGACAGGGACGTAGATCCGACAGATACGCAGTATTTT
>-|TRBV20-1|-|TRBJ1-1
CSARALGTEAFF
TGCAGTGCTAGAGCATTAGGCACTGAAGCTTTCTTT
>once|TRBV9|-|TRBJ2-5
CASSVGQTETQYF
TGTGCCAGCAGCGTAGGACAGACGGAGACCCAGTACTTC
>-|TRBV5-1|-|TRBJ2-1
CASSLEGFGEQFF
TGCGCCAGCAGCTTGGAGGGGTTTGGGGAGCAGTTCTTC
>once|TRBV7-8|TRBD2|TRBJ2-4
CASSLSGTGAKNIQYF
TGTGCCAGCAGCTTAAGCGGGACGGGGGCCAAAAACATTCAGTACTTC
>-|TRBV20-1|TRBD1|TRBJ1-6
CSARGPGQYNSPLHF
TGCAGTGCTAGGGGCCCGGGACAGTATAATTCACCCCTCCACTTT